A selection of T cell receptor beta chains follows, all from one sample in a study of cytomegalovirus exposure and HLA in healthy donors. Produced via immunoSEQ multiplex PCR; TCRdb's table is partial and in-frame only. The sample lists some 190,000 clones, about three quarters seen once, with approximately 1.5% in the top ten. The source material was PBMCs. The origin of the receptors is a man between 18 and 35 years old in good health and CMV-seronegative. Each CDR3 is given without its conserved first and last residue. Fields, in order: V gene, J gene, CDR3 protein.

TRBV5-1	TRBJ1-4	ASSLGDTKGEKLF
TRBV6-6	TRBJ1-2	ASSYSPESSYGYT
TRBV9	TRBJ1-2	ASSPPPEGPANYGYT
TRBV7-9	TRBJ2-3	ASSDSDTDTQY
TRBV9	TRBJ2-3	ASSGTSSPTHTQY
TRBV5-6	TRBJ2-7	ASSPSTGGASYEQY
TRBV30	TRBJ1-1	AWSVGGLDTEAF
TRBV9	TRBJ1-1	ASSARDRASEAF
TRBV5-1	TRBJ2-1	ASSSRGSGRAKRNNEQF
TRBV7-7	TRBJ2-2	ASSARQGITGELF
TRBV7-3	TRBJ2-1	ASSLYGPQAGGDRLNEQF
TRBV6-6	TRBJ2-7	ASSYPQGRSYEQY
TRBV5-4	TRBJ2-1	ASSRLAGRYNEQF
TRBV7-2	TRBJ1-2	ASSPGQGLDYYGYT
TRBV5-6	TRBJ1-2	ASSLEPGAAYGYT
TRBV7-5	TRBJ2-7	ARSARDRPYEQY
TRBV6-6	TRBJ2-1	ASRRDASFGEQF
TRBV4-1	TRBJ2-3	ASSHDRTSGDRDTQY
TRBV4-3	TRBJ2-7	ASSQAMEGWSYEQY
TRBV27	TRBJ2-1	ASSSGLAPNEQF
TRBV5-1	TRBJ2-5	ASRGPDRVETQY